Below, 17 T cell receptor beta chains from the same sample are listed, as sequenced in a study of shared clonotypes between healthy human individuals. TCRdb's copy holds only in-frame clones and misses some; the assay was immunoSEQ multiplex PCR. The repertoire includes about 510,000 clones, nearly 80% of them detected once, and approximately 12% sits in the top ten. Sequenced: PBMCs. These receptors were collected from a middle-aged woman in good health. Some clones in this sample may be carry-over from other donors' samples.

The CDR3, as DNA: TGTGCCAGCAGCTTAGATGGGGGACTCTTTGGGACCCAGTACTTC. Translating it yields CASSLDGGLFGTQYF. The rearrangement joins TRBV11-2 to TRBJ2-5; D is possibly TRBD2 (6 bases). Trimming cost V 0 bases and J 7 bases, with 15 bases left between them. Germline-derived CDR1 and CDR2 are SGHAT and FQNNGV. The CDR3 contains 15 residues.

This clone was seen once. The chain recombines TRBV5-1 with TRBJ2-1, with TRBD2 identical over 15 bases. Trimming took 0 bases from V and 6 from J; bases not matched to a gene: 1. The CDR3 covers 16 residues. Per germline, CDR1 SGHRS and CDR2 YFSETQ. The CDR3 sequence: CASSLGTSGRANEQFF. CDR3 in DNA: TGCGCCAGCAGCTTGGGGACTAGCGGGAGGGCCAATGAGCAGTTCTTC.

The chain couples TRBV20-1 to TRBJ1-4, with D hard to call. CDR3 length equals 11 residues. Germline CDR1 DFQATT, CDR2 SNEGSKA (reference sequence). The V end was cut by 6 bases, the J end by 8 bases, with 10 bases between. CDR3: CSAKILEKLFF. In DNA, the CDR3 is TGCAGTGCAAAGATCCTAGAAAAACTGTTTTTT.

About this clone itself: One end of the junction does not line up with germline, which may come from a read error. The chain has TRBV28 and TRBJ1-4; D gene ambiguous. Germline V lookup: CDR1 MDHEN, CDR2 SYDVKM. This CDR3 contains 13 residues. In nucleotides, the CDR3 is TGTGCCAACAGTTTACAGACGAATGAAAAACTGTTTTTT. Amino acid sequence: CANSLQTNEKLFF.

The rearrangement uses TRBV10-3 and TRBJ1-2; a possible D gene is TRBD1 (6 bases). The length of the CDR3 is 14 residues. CDR1 and CDR2 from the germline V gene are ENHRY and SYGVKD. The V end lost 0 bases, the J end lost 8 bases, and 13 bases lay between the germline ends. The CDR3 protein is CAISESRDTKGYTF. The CDR3 DNA follows: TGTGCCATCAGTGAGTCTAGGGACACCAAGGGCTACACCTTC.

The rearrangement links TRBV5-1 to TRBJ2-1, with 9 bases identical to TRBD2. Trimming removed 0 bases from V and 5 bases from J; junction bases left unmatched: 6. Germline assignment: CDR1 SGHRS and CDR2 YFSETQ. The CDR3 has 16 amino acids. Written as DNA, the CDR3 is TGCGCCAGCAGCTTGGAGGGCGGGAGGGCCGACAATGAGCAGTTCTTC. Its translation is CASSLEGGRADNEQFF.

The gene calls are TRBV28 and TRBJ2-7; 7 nucleotides match TRBD1. Germline CDR1 is MDHEN and CDR2 is SYDVKM. CDR3 length: 16 residues. The V segment lost 6 bases and the J segment 2 bases; nucleotides outside the gene matches: 13. As DNA, the CDR3 is TGTGCCAGCAGGGGAGATCCGGGACAGCAAACCTACGAGCAGTACTTC. Its translation: CASRGDPGQQTYEQYF.

The chain uses TRBV5-1 and TRBJ1-3; D not certain. V dropped 4 bases and J dropped 0 bases, with 17 bases sitting between them. The germline V gene encodes CDR1 SGHRS and CDR2 YFSETQ. This CDR3 spans 17 amino acids. The CDR3 is CASSPLGPGTSGNTIYF. The CDR3 DNA reads as TGCGCCAGCAGCCCCCTGGGTCCGGGAACCTCTGGAAACACCATATATTTT.

The V call is TRBV10-3, the J call TRBJ1-1, with D possibly matching TRBD1 (5 bases). CDR1 is ENHRY and CDR2 is SYGVKD in the germline V gene. This CDR3 is built from 18 residues. Trimming stripped 1 base from V and 1 base from J, with 19 bases between. CDR3 residues: CAISEFKAGSIQNTEAFF. CDR3 in DNA: TGTGCCATCAGTGAGTTTAAGGCAGGGAGTATCCAGAACACTGAAGCTTTCTTT.

The J gene is TRBJ2-5, the V gene TRBV28; D call uncertain. The CDR3 is made up of 11 amino acids. Germline lookup yields CDR1 MDHEN and CDR2 SYDVKM. V was clipped by 4 bases and J by 4 bases, with 4 bases between them. The CDR3 spells CASSSRETQYF. The CDR3 DNA reads TGTGCCAGCAGTTCCCGAGAGACCCAGTACTTC.

The rearrangement uses TRBV11-2 and TRBJ1-6; D unclear. There are 13 residues in the CDR3. The germline gives CDR1 SGHAT, CDR2 FQNNGV. Trimming left V 0 bases short and J 6 bases short, with 3 bases between. The CDR3 bases are TGTGCCAGCAGCTTAGATCCTAATTCACCCCTCCACTTT. It encodes CASSLDPNSPLHF.

This clone occurred a few times. The chain joins TRBV27 to TRBJ2-7; TRBD1 agrees at 7 bases. V lost 5 bases and J lost 7; bases outside the gene matches: 8. This CDR3 comprises 13 residues. Germline V gene sequence: CDR1 MNHEY, CDR2 SMNVEV (reference sequence). CDR3 DNA sequence: TGTGCCAGCAGTACAAGGGGGCCGGGGGAGCAGTACTTC. It encodes CASSTRGPGEQYF.

The chain combines TRBV5-1 with TRBJ2-1, with 9 bases lining up with TRBD2. Germline loops: CDR1 SGHRS, CDR2 YFSETQ. CDR3 length equals 19 residues. J was trimmed by 0 bases and V by 0 bases; bases with no gene match: 10. The CDR3 spells CASSLVVSGRKVSYNEQFF. In DNA, the CDR3 is TGCGCCAGCAGCTTGGTAGTTAGCGGGAGAAAGGTCTCCTACAATGAGCAGTTCTTC.

This chain uses TRBV5-1 with TRBJ1-1; 9 bases align to TRBD1. The CDR3 runs 16 residues. V was pared by 0 bases and J by 1 base, with 4 bases of the junction left unmatched. Per the germline V gene, CDR1 is SGHRS and CDR2 is YFSETQ. CDR3 in amino acids: CASSLGTGVKNTEAFF. Here the CDR3 DNA reads TGCGCCAGCAGCTTGGGGACAGGGGTTAAGAACACTGAAGCTTTCTTT.

Turning to this clone: This specimen includes other DNA sequences encoding the same CDR3. This chain links TRBV27 with TRBJ2-1; 12 positions agree with TRBD2. CDR1 and CDR2 from the germline V gene are MNHEY and SMNVEV (reference sequence). This CDR3 comprises 15 residues. V lost 6 bases, J lost 4 bases, and 4 bases stayed unmatched. The chain's CDR3 is CASSLLAGGYNEQFF. The CDR3 region has the DNA TGTGCCAGCAGCCTTCTAGCGGGAGGGTACAATGAGCAGTTCTTC.

This chain links TRBV4-1 with TRBJ2-5; 13 nucleotides align to TRBD2. The V gene's germline CDR1 is MGHRA and CDR2 YSYEKL. The J segment lost 5 bases and the V segment lost 3 bases, leaving 9 bases of the junction unmatched. The CDR3 contains 17 residues. CDR3 nucleotides: TGCGCCAGCAGCCAGGGCTGGACTAGCGGGAGCTGGGAGACCCAGTACTTC. This sequence encodes CASSQGWTSGSWETQYF.

This chain uses TRBV29-1 with TRBJ1-2; 8 positions agree with TRBD1. Trimming took 7 bases from V and 8 from J; bases not matched to a gene: 9. CDR3 length: 12 amino acids. Per the germline V gene, CDR1 is SQVTM and CDR2 is ANQGSEA. The CDR3: CSAETGVRGYTF. CDR3 sequence (DNA): TGCAGCGCAGAGACAGGGGTGCGGGGCTACACCTTC.